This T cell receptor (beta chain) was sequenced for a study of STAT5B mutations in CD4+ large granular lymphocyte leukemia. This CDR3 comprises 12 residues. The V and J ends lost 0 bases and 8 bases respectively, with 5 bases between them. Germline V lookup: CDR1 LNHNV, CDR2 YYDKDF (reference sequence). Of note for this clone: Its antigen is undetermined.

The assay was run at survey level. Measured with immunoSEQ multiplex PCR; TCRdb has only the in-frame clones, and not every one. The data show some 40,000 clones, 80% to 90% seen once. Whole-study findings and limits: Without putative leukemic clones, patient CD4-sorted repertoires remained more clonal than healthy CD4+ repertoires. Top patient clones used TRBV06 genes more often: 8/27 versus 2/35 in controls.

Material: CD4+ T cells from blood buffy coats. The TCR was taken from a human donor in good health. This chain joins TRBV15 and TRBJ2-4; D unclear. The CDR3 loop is CATSRDTDIQYF. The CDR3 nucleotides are TGTGCCACCAGCAGAGATACGGACATTCAGTACTTC.